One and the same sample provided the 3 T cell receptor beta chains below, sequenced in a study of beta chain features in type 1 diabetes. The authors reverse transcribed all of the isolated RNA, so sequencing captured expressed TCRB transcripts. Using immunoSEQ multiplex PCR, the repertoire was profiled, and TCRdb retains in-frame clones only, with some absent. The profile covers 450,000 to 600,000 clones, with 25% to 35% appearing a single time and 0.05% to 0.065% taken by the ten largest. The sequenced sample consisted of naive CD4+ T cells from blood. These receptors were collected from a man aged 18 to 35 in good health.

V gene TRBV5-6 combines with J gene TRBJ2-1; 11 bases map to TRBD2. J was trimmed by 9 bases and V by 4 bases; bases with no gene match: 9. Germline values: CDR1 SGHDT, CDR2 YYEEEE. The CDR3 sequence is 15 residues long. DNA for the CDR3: TGTGCCAGCAGCCCGCCTAGCGGGAGGCCAGGTGAGCAGTTCTTC. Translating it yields CASSPPSGRPGEQFF. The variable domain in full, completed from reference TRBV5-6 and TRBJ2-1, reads DAGVTQSPTHLIKTRGQQVTLRCSPKSGHDTVSWYQQALGQGPQFIFQYYEEEERQRGNFPDRFSGHQFPNYSSELNVNALLLGDSALYLCASSPPSGRPGEQFFGPGTRLTVL.

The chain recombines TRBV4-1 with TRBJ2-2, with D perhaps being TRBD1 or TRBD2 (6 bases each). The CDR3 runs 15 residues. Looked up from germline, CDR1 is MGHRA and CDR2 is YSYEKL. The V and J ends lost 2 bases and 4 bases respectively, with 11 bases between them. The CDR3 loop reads CASSQLGGSTGELFF. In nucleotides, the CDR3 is TGCGCCAGCAGCCAACTGGGGGGCTCCACCGGGGAGCTGTTTTTT.

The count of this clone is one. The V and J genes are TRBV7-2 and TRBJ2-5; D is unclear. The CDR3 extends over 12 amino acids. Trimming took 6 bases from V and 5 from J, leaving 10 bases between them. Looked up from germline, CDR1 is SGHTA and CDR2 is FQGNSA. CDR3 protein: CASSPGQETQYF. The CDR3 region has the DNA TGTGCCAGCAGTCCCGGGCAGGAGACCCAGTACTTC.